The 27 T cell receptor beta chains listed next were all sequenced from one sample in a study of CD8 T cells in ankylosing spondylitis. Study-level findings and limits: A TCR beta motif of eight or nine highly homologous variants seemed to mark ankylosing spondylitis blood.

TCRdb ran MiXCR on the 5' RACE reads and lists one entry per CDR3 protein. The data hold roughly 700,000 distinct CDR3 sequences, with around 19% observed a single time. No antigens are known for them. The sample taken for sequencing was blood, either unsorted or a sorted T cell fraction (not recorded which). The receptor set was obtained from a male donor with ankylosing spondylitis.

In this sample, this clonotype turned up a few times. The chain couples TRBV20-1 to TRBJ2-1; TRBD2 matches at 9 bases. With 3 bases clipped from V and 7 bases from J, the junction kept 16 bases outside the gene matches. The length of the CDR3 is 17 residues. Germline CDR1 DFQATT, CDR2 SNEGSKA (reference sequence). CDR3 bases: TGCAGTGCTAGGCCGGGCGGGGGGGCCGGTATGGGTAATGAGCAGTTCTTC. Encoded protein: CSARPGGGAGMGNEQFF.

This clonotype showed up just a few times. The rearrangement links TRBV11-2 to TRBJ2-3, with 7 positions matching TRBD2. This CDR3 contains 15 residues. V lost 5 bases, J lost 2 bases, and 7 bases stayed unmatched. CDR1 and CDR2 (germline): SGHAT, FQNNGV. The CDR3 DNA sequence: TGTGCCAGCAGCCCCAGTGGGAGGGCCACAGATACGCAGTATTTT. Its translation: CASSPSGRATDTQYF.

This clonotype has a handful of counts. This chain links TRBV4-1 with TRBJ2-7; TRBD2 matches 9 bases. With 3 bases clipped from V and 5 bases from J, the junction kept 8 bases outside the gene matches. The CDR3 spans 15 residues. Germline values: CDR1 MGHRA, CDR2 YSYEKL. The CDR3 here is CASSQFSGSLNEQYF. In DNA form, the CDR3 reads TGCGCCAGCAGCCAGTTTAGCGGGAGTCTCAACGAGCAGTACTTC.

This clonotype appeared a few times. The chain links TRBV6-1 to TRBJ2-1; 10 positions match TRBD1. V shed 2 bases and J 4 bases; nucleotides not matched to a gene: 2. The CDR3 consists of 15 residues. Germline V gene sequence: CDR1 MNHNS, CDR2 SASEGT. The CDR3 DNA reads as TGTGCCAGCAGTGAAAGGGACAGGGGTTACAATGAGCAGTTCTTC. It translates to CASSERDRGYNEQFF.

This clonotype came up a few times. This CDR3 reads CASSLALSGGRTYEQYF. CDR3 nucleotide sequence: TGTGCCAGCAGCTTGGCCCTTAGCGGGGGGAGAACCTACGAGCAGTACTTC. This chain uses TRBV5-5 with TRBJ2-7; 10 bases line up with TRBD2. CDR1 is SGHKS and CDR2 is YYEKEE in the germline V gene (reference sequence). The junction had 8 bases not matched to a gene; V was cut back by 0 bases and J by 2 bases. There are 17 residues in the CDR3.

This clonotype was observed a few times. V is TRBV12-3 or TRBV12-4 and J is TRBJ2-7; 7 bases are shared with TRBD1. The CDR3 has 13 residues. The V gene end was trimmed by 4 bases and the J gene end by 4 bases; junction bases not matched to a gene: 4. The CDR3 nucleotides are TGTGCCAGCAGTTGGACAGGAAGGTACGAGCAGTACTTC. Protein product: CASSWTGRYEQYF.

This chain uses TRBV29-1 with TRBJ1-1, with a possible D match to TRBD1 (5 bases). Looked up from germline, CDR1 is SQVTM and CDR2 is ANQGSEA. This CDR3 contains 13 residues. The ends were cut back, 7 bases at V and 1 base at J, with 13 bases in the middle. The CDR3 sequence: CSATQTGNTEAFF. The CDR3 nucleotides are TGCAGCGCAACTCAAACAGGGAACACTGAAGCTTTCTTT. The variable domain in full, with the rest retrieved from reference TRBV29-1 and TRBJ1-1, is SAVISQKPSRDICQRGTSLTIQCQVDSQVTMMFWYRQQPGQSLTLIATANQGSEATYESGFVIDKFPISRPNLTFSTLTVSNMSPEDSSIYLCSATQTGNTEAFFGQGTRLTVV.

This clonotype was counted only a few times. Here the CDR3 DNA reads TGTGCCAGCAGACCCGGGACAGGGCCGAACACTGAAGCTTTCTTT. Its protein is CASRPGTGPNTEAFF. The genes are TRBV11-3 and TRBJ1-1, with 9 bases matching TRBD1. V lost 6 bases, J lost 1 base, and 6 bases stayed unmatched. The CDR3 spans 15 residues. Germline V gives CDR1 SGHNT, CDR2 YENEEA.

J is TRBJ2-2 and V is TRBV12-3 or TRBV12-4, with D perhaps given as TRBD1 or TRBD2 (5 bases each). The ends were cut back, 10 bases at V and 5 bases at J, with 14 bases in the middle. CDR3 length: 13 amino acids. The CDR3 DNA follows: TGTGCCACCTCCCGGTGGGGGACCGGGGAGCTGTTTTTT. It is translated as CATSRWGTGELFF.

This clonotype was picked up a small number of times. The V gene is TRBV12-3 or TRBV12-4, the J gene TRBJ2-7; 11 bases are a match to TRBD2. The CDR3 totals 12 residues. The CDR3 coding sequence is TGTGCCAGCAGTTTCGGGACTAGCGGAGGTCGCGTC. Protein: CASSFGTSGGRV.

The gene calls are TRBV29-1 and TRBJ1-1; 9 bases fit TRBD1. The CDR3 sequence is 12 residues long. Germline V gene lookup returns CDR1 SQVTM and CDR2 ANQGSEA. With 6 bases clipped from V and 6 bases from J, the junction kept 5 bases outside the gene matches. The CDR3 bases are TGCAGCGTAGGGACAGGGAAGGCTGAAGCTTTCTTT. Its protein is CSVGTGKAEAFF. Full variable domain (rest looked up from reference TRBV29-1 and TRBJ1-1): SAVISQKPSRDICQRGTSLTIQCQVDSQVTMMFWYRQQPGQSLTLIATANQGSEATYESGFVIDKFPISRPNLTFSTLTVSNMSPEDSSIYLCSVGTGKAEAFFGQGTRLTVV.

A single count supports this clonotype. The chain uses TRBV6-1 and TRBJ1-1, with D possibly matching TRBD1 (6 bases). Germline values: CDR1 MNHNS, CDR2 SASEGT. The V end lost 7 bases, the J end lost 0 bases, and 12 bases lay between the germline ends. This CDR3 is built from 14 residues. The CDR3 sequence is CASNPDSLNTEAFF. CDR3 in DNA: TGTGCCAGCAACCCGGACAGCCTGAACACTGAAGCTTTCTTT.

This clonotype was counted between two and nine times. V is TRBV6-2 or TRBV6-3 and J is TRBJ1-1; no clear D. The CDR3 extends over 13 amino acids. Looked up from germline, CDR1 is MNHEY and CDR2 is SVGEGT. Trimming stripped 4 bases from V and 10 bases from J, with 16 bases between. In DNA form, the CDR3 reads TGTGCCAGCAGTTTCCTCGGGTGGGGATCAGCTTTCTTT. Translating it yields CASSFLGWGSAFF.

Concerning this clonotype itself: Compared with germline, one end of the junction differs, possibly owing to a read error. The CDR3 loop is CASSFSPGAEGWRGENQPQHF. Written as DNA, the CDR3 is TGTGCTAGCAGCTTTTCCCCGGGAGCGGAGGGCTGGAGGGGCGAAAATCAGCCCCAGCATTTT. The chain has TRBV7-7 and TRBJ1-5; perhaps TRBD1 as D (5 bases). The CDR3 loop spans 21 amino acids. Looked up from germline, CDR1 is SSHAT and CDR2 is FNYEAQ (reference sequence). The full variable domain, completed using reference TRBV7-7 and TRBJ1-5, is GAGVSQSPRYKVTKRGQDVTLRCDPISSHATLYWYQQALGQGPEFLTYFNYEAQPDKSGLPSDRFSAERPEGSISTLTIQRTEQRDSAMYRCASSFSPGAEGWRGENQPQHFGDGTRLSIL.

This chain connects TRBV5-1 to TRBJ2-3, with 9 bases identical to TRBD2. This CDR3 has 16 amino acids. V shed 0 bases, J shed 1 base, and the junction held 3 bases outside the gene matches. CDR1 is SGHRS and CDR2 is YFSETQ in the germline V gene. This CDR3 reads CASSLASSGGTDTQYF. The CDR3, as DNA: TGCGCCAGCAGCTTGGCCTCTAGCGGGGGCACAGATACGCAGTATTTT.

The chain couples TRBV4-2 to TRBJ2-7; D is perhaps TRBD2 (6 bases). Germline CDR1 LGHNA, CDR2 YNFKEQ. This CDR3 comprises 17 residues. Trimming shortened V by 1 base and J by 2 bases, and 18 bases separated the two germline ends. This CDR3 is CASSQGTYGTRTYEQYF. As DNA, the CDR3 is TGTGCCAGCAGCCAAGGGACGTACGGGACTCGTACCTACGAGCAGTACTTC.

This clonotype was detected only a few times. J is TRBJ2-7 and V is TRBV4-1; tentative D call: TRBD2 (5 bases). The germline gives CDR1 MGHRA, CDR2 YSYEKL. V gave up 1 base and J gave up 7 bases, with 11 bases separating them. This CDR3 comprises 13 residues. CDR3 sequence: CASSQVLTGEQYF. CDR3 coding DNA: TGCGCCAGCAGCCAAGTCCTGACGGGGGAGCAGTACTTC.

The J gene is TRBJ2-7, the V gene TRBV6-2 or TRBV6-3, with 9 bases matching TRBD2. This CDR3 is 14 amino acids long. CDR1 MNHEY and CDR2 SVGEGT come from the germline V gene. Trimming removed 8 bases from V and 5 bases from J; junction bases left unmatched: 10. This CDR3 reads CASGSGTSYHEQYF. The CDR3 nucleotides read TGTGCCAGCGGCTCCGGGACTAGCTACCACGAGCAGTACTTC.

J is TRBJ1-2 and V is TRBV12-3 or TRBV12-4, with a possible D match to TRBD1 (5 bases). The CDR3 loop spans 13 amino acids. Trimming took 6 bases from V and 4 from J, leaving 12 bases between them. In DNA form, the CDR3 reads TGTGCCAGCAGACGGACACTCACCTATGGCTACACCTTC. Amino acid sequence: CASRRTLTYGYTF.

This clonotype was seen a handful of times. The chain employs TRBV6-2 or TRBV6-3 and TRBJ2-5; D perhaps matches TRBD1 (6 bases). V lost 1 base to trimming and J lost 2 bases, with 14 bases between them. Germline CDR1 and CDR2: MNHEY and SVGEGT. There are 16 residues in the CDR3. CDR3: CASSYYTGHGQETQYF. Here the CDR3 DNA reads TGTGCCAGCAGTTACTACACAGGGCATGGACAAGAGACCCAGTACTTC.

This clonotype was found a few times. The chain recombines TRBV28 with TRBJ2-3; the D gene is possibly TRBD1 (5 bases). Germline V lookup: CDR1 MDHEN, CDR2 SYDVKM. V was clipped by 4 bases and J by 0 bases, with 8 bases between them. The CDR3 extends over 14 amino acids. CDR3 bases: TGTGCCAGCAGTTGGACATTAAGCACAGATACGCAGTATTTT. Amino acids: CASSWTLSTDTQYF. Using reference TRBV28 and TRBJ2-3 for the parts outside the CDR3, the full variable domain is DVKVTQSSRYLVKRTGEKVFLECVQDMDHENMFWYRQDPGLGLRLIYFSYDVKMKEKGDIPEGYSVSREKKERFSLILESASTNQTSMYLCASSWTLSTDTQYFGPGTRLTVL.

This clonotype came up a few times. The chain has TRBV12-3 or TRBV12-4 and TRBJ2-3, with no clear D. This CDR3 has 15 amino acids. Trimming left V 2 bases short and J 2 bases short, with 11 bases between. CDR3 protein: CASSLSAHPTDTQYF. CDR3 nucleotides: TGTGCCAGCAGTTTATCGGCGCACCCCACAGATACGCAGTATTTT.

This chain joins TRBV7-3 and TRBJ2-1; D is possibly TRBD1 (5 bases). This CDR3 has 15 amino acids. Trimming shortened V by 4 bases and J by 3 bases, and 13 bases separated the two germline ends. Germline values: CDR1 SGHTA, CDR2 FQGTGA. CDR3 amino acids: CASSSQGYGYNEQFF. The CDR3 DNA sequence: TGTGCCAGCAGCTCCCAGGGTTATGGCTACAATGAGCAGTTCTTC.

This clonotype was detected ten times or more. The chain couples TRBV29-1 to TRBJ2-5, with no clear D. Trimming removed 6 bases at V and 0 bases at J, with 8 bases between. Germline V gene sequence: CDR1 SQVTM, CDR2 ANQGSEA. The CDR3 spans 12 residues. The CDR3 nucleotides are TGCAGCGTCGGTGGAAACCAAGAGACCCAGTACTTC. Protein product: CSVGGNQETQYF.

This clonotype occurred a few times. V is TRBV10-3 and J is TRBJ2-4, with 11 bases fitting TRBD2. Trimming removed 4 bases from V and 8 bases from J; junction bases left unmatched: 10. CDR3 length: 16 residues. Germline-derived CDR1 and CDR2 are ENHRY and SYGVKD. Here the CDR3 reads CAISGGTSGTGDIQYF. The CDR3 DNA is TGTGCCATCAGTGGCGGGACTAGCGGAACGGGGGACATTCAGTACTTC.

In its sample, this clonotype was seen a few times. The J gene is TRBJ1-2, the V gene TRBV6-1, with 8 nucleotides matching TRBD1. Losses at the gene ends were 4 bases for V and 7 bases for J; bases not matched to a gene: 11. The CDR3 length is 15 residues. CDR1 is MNHNS, CDR2 SASEGT, per germline. CDR3 nucleotide sequence: TGTGCCAGCAGTGCTATGACAGGGGCGCGGACTGGCTACACCTTC. This encodes CASSAMTGARTGYTF.

The chain uses TRBV10-3 and TRBJ2-1; D is perhaps TRBD2 (7 bases). Looked up from germline, CDR1 is ENHRY and CDR2 is SYGVKD. Between the trimmed V and J ends, which lost 6 bases and 8 bases, there was a span of 17 bases. The CDR3 is 14 residues long. The CDR3 loop is CAIRGGEQGDEQFF. CDR3 sequence (DNA): TGTGCCATCAGAGGGGGGGAACAGGGAGATGAGCAGTTCTTC.